This T cell receptor beta chain came from a study of shared clonotypes between healthy human individuals. Study-wide findings and caveats: It was the non-shared clonotypes that had lower generation probabilities than clonotypes shared by all four donors.

When replicate PCRs were run on sorted subsets, they used 200 ng DNA, some 30,000 T cell genomes. TCRdb's copy holds only in-frame clones and misses some; the assay was immunoSEQ multiplex PCR. The sample shows over a million clones, around 97% of them seen only once. Note on this clone: No antigen is known for it.

This CDR3 has 11 residues. With 8 bases removed from V and 4 bases from J, the gap between germline ends came to 11 bases. Germline CDR1 and CDR2: SQVTM and ANQGSEA. The sequenced material came from naive CD4+ T cells sorted from blood. Specified subset: CD45RA+ positively selected. This receptor was identified in a man aged 30 to 45 in good health. The rearrangement uses TRBV29-1 and TRBJ1-1; the D is unclear. CDR3 loop: CSPSRLTEAFF. CDR3 nucleotide sequence: TGCAGCCCCAGCAGACTCACTGAAGCTTTCTTT.